This T cell receptor (beta chain) was sequenced for a study of T cell responses to AZD1222 COVID-19 vaccine (dated by TCRdb to about 2021). With regard to the full study: A total of more than 230 trial participants underwent TCR sequencing, of whom roughly 210 had received two doses of AZD1222 and approximately 25 had received two doses of the MenACWY control vaccine. Enrollment into the trials was organized by age into subgroups of 18-55, 56-69 and 70-plus years, and those subgroups contained approximately 160, 26 and 62 TCR-sequenced participants, respectively.

The intended sense of this specimen's time point label: about 28 days (+/-7) after the second vaccine dose. Because spike-specific TCR depth and breadth did not differ between the two schedules, AZD1222 recipients who got a second dose at roughly 4 weeks were pooled with those who got a second dose at roughly 12 weeks. Samples from vaccinated people were obtained from the UK trials COV001 and COV002, which included a single-blind randomized controlled phase 2/3 trial of AZD1222 (ChAdOx1 nCoV-19) in healthy adults. For TCRbeta chain sequencing, PBMC samples from trial participants were taken at day 0 and at day 28 after the second dose. About this clone: Its antigen has not been determined. No quality values exist for individual bases; no much larger clone is one base distant.

Via the germline V gene, CDR1 is MNHGY and CDR2 SVAAGI. Trimming removed 5 bases from V and 6 bases from J, leaving 19 bases between the germline ends. From the cysteine through the phenylalanine, the CDR3 covers 15 amino acids. The only DNA kept is the CDR3, 45 bases in frame from the first base. The CDR3 regions of human TCRbeta chains were analyzed by immunosequencing. The original methods were these. Repertoire TCRs were matched against a reference library of SARS-CoV-2-specific TCRs generated with the MIRA antigen-specificity platform. Breadth meant the fraction of unique TCRs that were SARS-CoV-2-associated, whereas depth meant the fraction of total T cells that were SARS-CoV-2-associated. Using the MIRA data, every spike-specific TCR was mapped to the spike region that the TCR reacted to and assigned to either a CD4 or a CD8 class. Log10-transformed breadth and depth values were compared by one-way ANOVA with Sidak's multiple comparisons tests. TCRdb stores this immuneACCESS table with in-frame sequences only. Part of the clones is absent; in the studies checked, under half of the shortfall reflects unresolved V genes, and no reason is known for the rest. The D gene and trimming were derived from the DNA, and the V and J assignments and clone size from that table. The sample table holds 90,000 to 120,000 clones, of which roughly 90% were seen once. The top ten hold 7.5% to 9.5% of the sample.

Results the study describes overall, beyond this receptor: Reportedly, close to half of the unique spike-specific TCRs recognized epitopes lying outside the regions that are mutated in the B.1.351 and B.1.1.7 variants. Most participants were white British and females outnumbered males, and the authors suggested that clonal diversity may have been underestimated. Vaccine-associated CD4 TCRs spanned the whole spike protein, with dominant responses in regions 160-218 and 743-854. Because no samples from the day 14 peak response were available, repertoires could be characterized only after the peak T cell response. Conclusions about previously exposed vaccinees were limited because only a handful of AZD1222 recipients were SARS-CoV-2 seropositive at baseline. The 56-69-year group was small, and its depth increase did not reach significance, likely because of low power. A significant rise in spike-specific TCR breadth and depth was observed after two AZD1222 doses relative to day 0 and relative to MenACWY recipients.

This material consisted of peripheral blood, taken 28 days after the second AZD1222 dose. Here the chain combines TRBV6-9 and TRBJ2-5, and perhaps TRBD1 as D gene, on 6 matching bases. The receptor was isolated from an adult who received the AZD1222 COVID-19 vaccine. The CDR3 in this case is CASSPRGALGQTQYF. The DNA reads TGTGCCAGCAGTCCCAGGGGAGCGCTTGGTCAGACCCAGTACTTC.